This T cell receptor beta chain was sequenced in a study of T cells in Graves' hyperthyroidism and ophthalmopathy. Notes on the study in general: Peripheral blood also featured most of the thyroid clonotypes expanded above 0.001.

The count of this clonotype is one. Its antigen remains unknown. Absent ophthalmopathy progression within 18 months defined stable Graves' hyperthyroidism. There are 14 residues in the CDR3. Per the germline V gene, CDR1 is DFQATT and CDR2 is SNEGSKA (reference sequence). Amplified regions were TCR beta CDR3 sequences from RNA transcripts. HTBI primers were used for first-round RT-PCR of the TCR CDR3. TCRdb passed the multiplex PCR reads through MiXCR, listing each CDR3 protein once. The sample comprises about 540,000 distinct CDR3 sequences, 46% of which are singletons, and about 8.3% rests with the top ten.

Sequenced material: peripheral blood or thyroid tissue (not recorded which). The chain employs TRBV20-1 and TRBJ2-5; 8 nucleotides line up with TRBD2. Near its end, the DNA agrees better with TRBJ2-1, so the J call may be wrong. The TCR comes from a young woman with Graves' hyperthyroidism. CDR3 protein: CSARVGRAFDEQFF. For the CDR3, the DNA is TGCAGTGCTAGGGTCGGGAGGGCCTTTGATGAGCAGTTCTTC.